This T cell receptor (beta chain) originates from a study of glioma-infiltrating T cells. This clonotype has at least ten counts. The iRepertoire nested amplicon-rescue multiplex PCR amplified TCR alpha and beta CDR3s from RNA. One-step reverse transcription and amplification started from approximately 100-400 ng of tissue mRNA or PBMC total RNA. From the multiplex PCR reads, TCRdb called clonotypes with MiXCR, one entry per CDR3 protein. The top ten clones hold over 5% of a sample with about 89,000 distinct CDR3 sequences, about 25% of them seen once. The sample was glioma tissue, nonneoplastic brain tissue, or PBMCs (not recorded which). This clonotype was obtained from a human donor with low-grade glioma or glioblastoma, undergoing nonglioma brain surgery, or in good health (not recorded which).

DNA for the CDR3: TGCAGTGCTATTACATCTAGCACAGATACGCAGTATTTT. The encoded protein is CSAITSSTDTQYF. The V and J genes are TRBV20-1 and TRBJ2-3, with D unresolved. V shed 4 bases and J shed 0 bases, with 8 bases lying between them. The CDR3 is 13 residues long. The V gene's germline CDR1 is DFQATT and CDR2 SNEGSKA (reference sequence).